This TCR beta chain was captured in a study of Graves' ophthalmopathy and Graves' hyperthyroidism. Study at large: Sampling took place at initial diagnosis, with peripheral blood obtained before any treatment.

Germline V gives CDR1 MNHNS, CDR2 SASEGT. The length of the CDR3 is 13 residues. The V end lost 7 bases, the J end lost 0 bases, and 7 bases lay between the germline ends. Amplification from RNA transcripts yielded the TCR beta CDR3 regions. A first-round RT-PCR used HTBI primers, followed by a second-round multiplex PCR. TCRdb called the multiplex PCR reads again in MiXCR, with one record for every CDR3 protein. The data contain a few hundred thousand distinct CDR3 sequences, under 25% of them seen just once; the ten biggest clones take up roughly 40%. The chain uses TRBV6-1 and TRBJ1-3, with D unresolved. The TCR comes from a woman in her fifties or sixties with Graves' ophthalmopathy. The sequencing input was peripheral blood. The CDR3 region is CASKRNSGNTIYF. As DNA, the CDR3 is TGTGCCAGCAAACGAAACTCTGGAAACACCATATATTTT.